The next 6 T cell receptor beta chains were all read from a single sample in a study of blood T cell repertoires in COVID-19. TCRdb's table, derived via immunoSEQ multiplex PCR, lists solely in-frame clones and lacks some. The sample lists roughly 230,000 clones, around 87% occurring once. Sequenced sample: peripheral blood. These receptors all stem from a woman in her sixties or seventies with COVID-19, enrolled during active disease.

The J gene is TRBJ2-1, the V gene TRBV7-9; possibly TRBD2 for D (6 bases). Per the germline V gene, CDR1 is SEHNR and CDR2 is FQNEAQ (reference sequence). CDR3 size: 14 residues. Trimming cost V 5 bases and J 7 bases, with 15 bases left between them. CDR3 region: CASSPAGRRNEQFF. Written as DNA, the CDR3 is TGTGCCAGCAGCCCCGCGGGACGACGGAATGAGCAGTTCTTC.

V is TRBV7-2 and J is TRBJ2-7; D not certain. There are 14 residues in the CDR3. Germline V gene data show CDR1 as SGHTA and CDR2 as FQGNSA. The V and J ends lost 5 bases and 1 base respectively, with 12 bases between them. The CDR3 DNA is TGTGCCAGCAGCCGCCGTCGAGATTCCTACGAGCAGTACTTC. Protein: CASSRRRDSYEQYF. Together with reference TRBV7-2 and TRBJ2-7, the CDR3 gives the full variable domain: GAGVSQSPSNKVTEKGKDVELRCDPISGHTALYWYRQSLGQGLEFLIYFQGNSAPDKSGLPSDRFSAERTGGSVSTLTIQRTQQEDSAVYLCASSRRRDSYEQYFGPGTRLTVT.

This clone has only a few counts. The chain is built from TRBV5-1 and TRBJ1-1; no reliable D call. CDR1 and CDR2 from the germline V gene are SGHRS and YFSETQ. V was cut by 0 bases and J by 1 base, with 7 bases left in between. This CDR3 has 14 amino acids. The CDR3: CASSLGPGNTEAFF. The CDR3 DNA is TGCGCCAGCAGCTTGGGGCCGGGGAACACTGAAGCTTTCTTT.

This chain uses TRBV21-1 with TRBJ2-3; the tabulated D call, TRBD2, remains unverified against the DNA. TRBV21-1 is described as a pseudogene. The CDR3 is made up of 16 amino acids. CDR3 sequence: CASSRTSGGRTDTQYF. In nucleotides, the CDR3 is TGTGCCAGCAGTCGGACTAGCGGGGGACGCACAGATACGCAGTATTTT.

V is TRBV27 and J is TRBJ2-5; D is perhaps TRBD1 (6 bases). V was clipped by 3 bases and J by 5 bases, with 13 bases between them. The CDR3 totals 14 residues. Looked up from germline, CDR1 is MNHEY and CDR2 is SMNVEV (reference sequence). This CDR3 is CASSFPTRGETQYF. DNA for the CDR3: TGTGCCAGCAGTTTTCCCACGAGGGGGGAGACCCAGTACTTC.

The chain recombines TRBV2 with TRBJ1-5; 10 bases line up with TRBD1. With 6 bases clipped from V and 3 bases from J, the junction kept 2 bases outside the gene matches. Germline loops: CDR1 SNHLY, CDR2 FYNNEI. This CDR3 contains 14 residues. CDR3 DNA sequence: TGTGCCAGCAGGGGACAGGGGATCAATCAGCCCCAGCATTTT. This codes for CASRGQGINQPQHF.